This record concerns one T cell receptor beta chain sequence. The data stem from a study of blood T cell repertoires in COVID-19. Overall study: The cDNA or gDNA used as material had been derived from T cells, B-cell-depleted T cells, or PBMCs.

Original handling: Reference gene primer amplification gave nucleated cell count estimates. The repertoire was sequenced with immunoSEQ multiplex PCR; TCRdb's copy has only in-frame clones and lacks some. V, J and clone size reflect that table, while D and trimming were determined from the DNA. The table has roughly 260,000 clones, about 88% seen once. This sequence was found in a woman aged 40 to 50 who had recovered from COVID-19. The specimen sequenced was peripheral blood.

The CDR3 nucleotides are TGCAGTGCCGGAGGGAGAAAACTGTTTTTT. Translation: CSAGGRKLFF. J is TRBJ1-4 and V is TRBV20-1; D uncertain. Germline CDR1 DFQATT, CDR2 SNEGSKA (reference sequence). Deletions cut 6 bases from V and 10 bases from J, with 9 bases between. The CDR3 is 10 amino acids.